The 18 T cell receptor beta chains in this list originate from one sample, sequenced in a study of T cell responses to AZD1222 COVID-19 vaccine. The table came from immunoSEQ multiplex PCR; TCRdb's copy has only in-frame clones and leaves some out. The table includes about 85,000 clones, 85% detected once. Source: peripheral blood, taken 28 days after the second AZD1222 dose. The receptors here all came from an adult who received the AZD1222 COVID-19 vaccine.

The chain carries TRBV6-2 or TRBV6-3 and TRBJ2-7; perhaps TRBD1 as D (8 bases). V was trimmed by 5 bases and J by 7 bases, leaving 18 bases between them. Germline V gene sequence: CDR1 MNHEY, CDR2 SVGEGT. This CDR3 region has 14 residues. The CDR3 sequence: CASSRAGQVGEQYF. Written as DNA, the CDR3 is TGTGCCAGCAGTAGAGCGGGACAGGTCGGGGAGCAGTACTTC.

This clone was picked up one time. The chain carries TRBV6-2 or TRBV6-3 and TRBJ2-2; D ambiguous. The germline V gene encodes CDR1 MNHEY and CDR2 SVGEGT. Trimming removed 5 bases at V and 0 bases at J, with 10 bases between. The CDR3 loop spans 15 amino acids. This CDR3 reads CASSKWATNTGELFF. The CDR3 DNA reads as TGTGCCAGCAGTAAGTGGGCGACGAACACCGGGGAGCTGTTTTTT.

The chain links TRBV5-6 to TRBJ1-5, with D perhaps TRBD1 (6 bases). Between the trimmed V and J ends, which lost 3 bases and 11 bases, there was a span of 21 bases. From germline, CDR1 is SGHDT and CDR2 YYEEEE. CDR3 length equals 15 residues. The DNA of the CDR3 is TGTGCCAGCAGCTGGGCCGGGACACAGCCTTTAGCCCAGCATTTT. Protein product: CASSWAGTQPLAQHF.

The chain carries TRBV14 and TRBJ2-3, with 8 bases fitting TRBD2. This CDR3 comprises 14 residues. J was trimmed by 4 bases and V by 4 bases; bases with no gene match: 4. Germline V gene lookup returns CDR1 SGHDN and CDR2 FVKESK. The CDR3 reads CASSPRLAPDTQYF. In DNA form, the CDR3 reads TGTGCCAGCAGCCCCAGACTAGCGCCAGATACGCAGTATTTT.

The chain is built from TRBV28 and TRBJ1-1; 8 nucleotides line up with TRBD1. The germline gives CDR1 MDHEN, CDR2 SYDVKM. This CDR3 is 15 amino acids long. Losses at the gene ends were 3 bases for V and 5 bases for J; bases not matched to a gene: 8. The CDR3 here is CASSFYRGKGTEAFF. The CDR3 coding sequence is TGTGCCAGCAGTTTCTACAGGGGGAAGGGGACTGAAGCTTTCTTT.

In regard to this clone: One end of the junction is discordant with germline, which a read error may explain. DNA of the CDR3: TGTGCCAGCAGCGAAGGGGGCAGGGACAATCAGCCCCAGCATTTT. It is translated as CASSEGGRDNQPQHF. The V and J genes are TRBV2 and TRBJ1-5; 7 positions agree with TRBD1. In germline, CDR1 is SNHLY, CDR2 FYNNEI. The CDR3 extends over 15 amino acids. Variable domain in full (rest from reference TRBV2 and TRBJ1-5): EPEVTQTPSHQVTQMGQEVILRCVPISNHLYFYWYRQILGQKVEFLVSFYNNEISEKSEIFDDQFSVERPDGSNFTLKIRSTKLEDSAMYFCASSEGGRDNQPQHFGDGTRLSIL.

V is TRBV5-1 and J is TRBJ2-7; TRBD2 aligns across 7 bases. There are 15 residues in the CDR3. CDR1 and CDR2 from the germline V gene are SGHRS and YFSETQ. Losses at the gene ends were 4 bases for V and 0 bases for J; bases not matched to a gene: 7. CDR3 region: CASSHPPSGSYEQYF. In DNA form, the CDR3 reads TGCGCCAGCAGCCACCCCCCTAGCGGCTCCTACGAGCAGTACTTC. Full variable domain (outside the CDR3, taken from reference TRBV5-1 and TRBJ2-7): KAGVTQTPRYLIKTRGQQVTLSCSPISGHRSVSWYQQTPGQGLQFLFEYFSETQRNKGNFPGRFSGRQFSNSRSEMNVSTLELGDSALYLCASSHPPSGSYEQYFGPGTRLTVT.

The chain uses TRBV2 and TRBJ1-6; D is undetermined. This CDR3 spans 14 amino acids. Trimming removed 3 bases at V and 8 bases at J, with 11 bases between. The germline CDR1 and CDR2 sequences are SNHLY and FYNNEI. The CDR3 sequence: CASSDRVGHSPLHF. Written as DNA, the CDR3 is TGTGCCAGCAGTGACAGAGTCGGCCATTCACCCCTCCACTTT.

The chain recombines TRBV30 with TRBJ1-2; perhaps TRBD1 as D (6 bases). Germline CDR1 reads GTSNPN; CDR2 reads SVGIG (reference sequence). V dropped 5 bases and J dropped 6 bases, with 16 bases sitting between them. The CDR3 extends over 13 amino acids. DNA of the CDR3: TGTGCCTGGTCCACCAAGGGGGGTCATGGCTACACCTTC. Encoded protein: CAWSTKGGHGYTF.

J is TRBJ2-7 and V is TRBV23-1, with unresolved D. TRBV23-1 is an open reading frame whose function is uncertain. CDR3 size: 13 residues. V was trimmed by 3 bases and J by 5 bases, leaving 11 bases between them. The CDR3 sequence is CASSHRTVDEQYF. CDR3 coding DNA: TGCGCCAGCAGTCACAGAACAGTAGACGAGCAGTACTTC.

The rearrangement links TRBV12-3 or TRBV12-4 to TRBJ2-5; 9 bases align to TRBD2. CDR3 length: 13 amino acids. Trimming removed 6 bases from V and 5 bases from J; junction bases left unmatched: 4. This CDR3 is CASSLAGSETQYF. The CDR3 DNA follows: TGTGCCAGCAGCCTAGCGGGATCCGAGACCCAGTACTTC.

With regard to this clone: This sample includes further DNA sequences coding for the same CDR3. This chain joins TRBV6-1 and TRBJ2-7; TRBD2 matches 10 bases. The CDR3 length is 15 residues. Germline V lookup: CDR1 MNHNS, CDR2 SASEGT. The junction had 4 bases not matched to a gene; V was cut back by 1 base and J by 4 bases. The CDR3 loop is CASSEGSGGAYEQYF. The CDR3 nucleotides are TGTGCCAGCAGTGAAGGGAGCGGGGGGGCATACGAGCAGTACTTC.

The chain uses TRBV23-1 and TRBJ2-2; weak D call: TRBD1 (6 bases). TRBV23-1 is an ORF, and what it does is uncertain. This CDR3 has 17 residues. Trimming took off 2 bases at V and 5 bases at J, with 18 bases between the two ends. This CDR3 reads CASSQKGERNPTGELFF. The CDR3 nucleotides are TGCGCCAGCAGTCAAAAGGGGGAGCGGAATCCGACCGGGGAGCTGTTTTTT.

The chain recombines TRBV27 with TRBJ1-3; the D is unclear. V shed 5 bases and J shed 4 bases, with 6 bases lying between them. From germline, CDR1 is MNHEY and CDR2 SMNVEV (reference sequence). This CDR3 has 12 residues. The CDR3 sequence is CASSDLGNTIYF. CDR3 nucleotide sequence: TGTGCCAGCAGTGACCTAGGAAACACCATATATTTT.

This clone was seen a handful of times. The gene calls are TRBV27 and TRBJ1-3, with TRBD1 as a possible D gene (5 bases). The CDR3 is 16 amino acids. Trimming took off 0 bases at V and 2 bases at J, with 11 bases between the two ends. Germline CDR1 MNHEY, CDR2 SMNVEV (reference sequence). The CDR3 DNA reads TGTGCCAGCAGTTTATCGCAGGGTGAAGCTGGAAACACCATATATTTT. Its protein is CASSLSQGEAGNTIYF.

This clone was seen just once. The genes are TRBV15 and TRBJ2-3; 11 bases agree with TRBD2. The V and J ends lost 5 bases and 10 bases, in that order; junction bases with no gene match: 17. The CDR3 consists of 17 residues. CDR1 LNHNV and CDR2 YYDKDF come from the germline V gene (reference sequence). CDR3 coding DNA: TGTGCCACCAGCCCTCCCGCGGGACTAGCGGCACCGTCGGCGCAGTATTTT. Amino acids: CATSPPAGLAAPSAQYF.

The rearrangement joins TRBV6-5 to TRBJ2-3, with D uncertain. CDR3 length: 12 amino acids. Trimming stripped 6 bases from V and 2 bases from J, with 6 bases between. Germline CDR1 MNHEY, CDR2 SVGAGI. CDR3 residues: CASRDVTDTQYF. For the CDR3, the DNA is TGTGCCAGCAGGGACGTCACAGATACGCAGTATTTT.

The gene calls are TRBV28 and TRBJ2-7; 10 bases are shared with TRBD2. This CDR3 has 19 residues. The ends lost 1 base at V and 0 bases at J; junction bases unmatched: 12. CDR1 MDHEN and CDR2 SYDVKM come from the germline V gene. In nucleotides, the CDR3 is TGTGCCAGCAGTTTATACAGGGATAAGCGGGAGGGCCTCTCCTACGAGCAGTACTTC. Its protein is CASSLYRDKREGLSYEQYF.